This T cell receptor beta chain was recorded in a study of T cells in Graves' hyperthyroidism and ophthalmopathy. At the level of the study: Peripheral blood was collected at initial diagnosis, before any treatment.

CDR1 and CDR2 (germline): SNHLY, FYNNEI. Deletions cut 6 bases from V and 1 base from J, with 22 bases between. The CDR3 has 17 residues. The study, taken as a whole, reports: The blood repertoire included most of the expanded thyroid clonotypes above 0.001. In simple terms, a model built on 13 V-J features told ophthalmopathy apart from stable hyperthyroidism.

Amplified TCR beta CDR3 regions came from RNA transcripts. In the first-round RT-PCR of the TCR CDR3, the HTBI primer set was used. TCRdb redid the calling of the multiplex PCR reads with MiXCR, one entry per CDR3 protein. The profile shows under 250,000 distinct CDR3 sequences, approximately 25% of them singletons. In its sample, this clonotype was seen many times. No antigen is known for it. PBMCs were sourced from less than 13 ml fresh peripheral blood. The sequenced sample was blood. This clonotype was sampled from a middle-aged woman with Graves' ophthalmopathy. The chain combines TRBV2 with TRBJ2-7; possible D gene TRBD1, 6 bases. In DNA form, the CDR3 reads TGTGCCAGCAGGCTTAACCTCCCCCGGACAGCTTCCTACGAGCAGTACTTC. Its protein is CASRLNLPRTASYEQYF.